Included here is one T cell receptor beta chain sequence, with context. Documented treatment: 15 to 20 received Ad26.COV2.S at low or high dose, single or two shots; about 5 received placebo; per-sample allocation not given. Samples analyzed were those drawn on day 63 after the first vaccine or placebo injection. Germline CDR1 is SGHTA and CDR2 is FQGNSA. CDR3 length equals 17 residues. The ends were cut back, 2 bases at V and 5 bases at J, with 21 bases in the middle. TCRdb's table, derived via immunoSEQ multiplex PCR, lists solely in-frame clones and lacks some. Found here are more than 300,000 clones, approximately 90% of them singletons; the top ten hold roughly 5%. This specimen comes from a study of Ad26.COV2.S vaccination and SARS-CoV-2 variants.

This chain connects TRBV7-2 to TRBJ2-5; possibly TRBD1 for D (5 bases). The sequence was collected from a person between 18 and 59 years old who received the Ad26.COV2.S COVID-19 vaccine or a placebo. Specimen: peripheral blood, collected in a trial of Ad26.COV2.S vaccine versus placebo. The CDR3 DNA follows: TGTGCCAGCAGCTTAACCTCTTTGGACAACCCATGGGAGACCCAGTACTTC. It codes for CASSLTSLDNPWETQYF.